This record looks at one T cell receptor (beta chain) sequence and its context. The antigen is not known. V gave up 0 bases and J gave up 3 bases; unmatched junction bases: 5. The germline V gene encodes CDR1 SGHVS and CDR2 FNYEAQ. The CDR3 length is 16 residues. The study sampled nominally healthy donors, though unrecorded immune exposures were likely. This entry is derived from a study of cytomegalovirus exposure and HLA in healthy donors. General observations from the study: V segments that were indistinguishable, TRBV6-2 and TRBV6-3 among them, were omitted from analysis. CMV serostatus stood as the only immune exposure information on hand.

The PCR was carried out with 60 Vbeta primers and 13 Jbeta primers. Repertoires were generated with immunoSEQ multiplex PCR, while TCRdb's copy carries only in-frame clones and drops some. The sample has more than 110,000 clones; 70% to 80% are singletons. The sample was PBMCs. J is TRBJ2-7 and V is TRBV7-6; 10 bases agree with TRBD2. The source of this sequence is a woman aged 45-65 years in good health and CMV-seronegative. CDR3 residues: CASSLAVAGGHYEQYF. CDR3 sequence (DNA): TGTGCCAGCAGCTTAGCCGTAGCGGGGGGACACTACGAGCAGTACTTC.